Sequencing of this T cell receptor beta chain was carried out in a study of post-analysis software for immune sequencing data. Study outcomes and limitations: Controls had significantly higher normalized Chao1 diversity than multiple sclerosis patients. Analysis by F measure revealed that same-batch samples clustered strongly together.

This clonotype was seen a handful of times. Its antigen is unidentified. V trimming: 5 bases; J trimming: 0 bases; junction bases outside the gene matches: 8. CDR1 and CDR2 (germline): SNHLY, FYNNEI. This CDR3 comprises 16 residues. Presence of unique molecular identifiers characterized the TCR beta cDNA libraries. TCRdb re-analysed the PCR reads in MiXCR, keeping a single row per CDR3 protein. The repertoire holds roughly 160,000 distinct CDR3 sequences, with roughly 40% as singletons. The sample here was blood, taken after autologous hematopoietic stem cell transplantation. This chain joins TRBV2 and TRBJ2-3, with 7 bases that match TRBD2. This receptor was taken from a girl aged 10 to 17 with multiple sclerosis. CDR3 in amino acids: CASSPPGLSSTDTQYF. In DNA form, the CDR3 reads TGTGCCAGCAGTCCTCCGGGACTATCTAGCACAGATACGCAGTATTTT.